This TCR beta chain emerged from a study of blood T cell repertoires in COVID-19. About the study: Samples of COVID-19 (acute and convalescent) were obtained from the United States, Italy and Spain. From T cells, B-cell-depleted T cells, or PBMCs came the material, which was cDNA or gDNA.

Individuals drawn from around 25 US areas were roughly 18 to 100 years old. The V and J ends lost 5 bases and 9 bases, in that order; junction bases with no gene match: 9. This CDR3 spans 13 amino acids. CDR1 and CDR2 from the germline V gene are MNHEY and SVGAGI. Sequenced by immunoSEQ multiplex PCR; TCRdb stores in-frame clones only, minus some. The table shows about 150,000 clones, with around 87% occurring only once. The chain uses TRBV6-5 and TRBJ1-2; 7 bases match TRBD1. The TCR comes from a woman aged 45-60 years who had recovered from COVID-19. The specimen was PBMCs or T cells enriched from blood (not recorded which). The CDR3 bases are TGTGCCAGCAGTCCTACAGGGGTTAGTAGCTACACCTTC. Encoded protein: CASSPTGVSSYTF.